Sequencing of this T cell receptor beta chain was carried out in a study of human T cells and chemical hapten exposure. Indicated time point: patch test 1, 2 weeks after DPC sensitization. Stated treatment: therapeutic diphenylcyclopropenone sensitization with weekly scalp DPC. Many counts were recorded for this clonotype. One entry per CDR3 protein results from TCRdb running MiXCR on the RACE reads. The sample records some 400,000 distinct CDR3 sequences, 4.8% being singletons. CDR1 and CDR2 from the germline V gene are KGHDR and SFDVKD. The CDR3 loop spans 15 amino acids. With 4 bases clipped from V and 6 bases from J, the junction kept 8 bases outside the gene matches.

This rearrangement joins TRBV24-1 to TRBJ1-2, with 9 bases lining up with TRBD1. Sequenced here: whole blood, sampled in connection with sensitization to the hapten diphenylcyclopropenone (DPC). The TCR was taken from a woman aged 50 to 60 with alopecia areata. Some clones in this sample may be carry-over from other donors' samples. DNA for the CDR3: TGTGCCACCAGTGACCATTCTACAGGGGGCGATGGCTACACCTTC. Amino acids: CATSDHSTGGDGYTF.